Below, one T cell receptor (beta chain) is given with its context. The antigen is not known. The data stem from a study of T cell responses to AZD1222 COVID-19 vaccine. Study conclusions and caveats: The study sampled repertoires only after the peak T cell response. A mostly white British donor set with more females was recruited, and clonal diversity was possibly underestimated.

The trim removed 2 bases at V and 7 bases at J, leaving 9 bases unmatched. The CDR3 contains 16 residues. CDR1 and CDR2 from the germline V gene are SGHRS and YFSETQ. Sequencing was performed with immunoSEQ multiplex PCR; in TCRdb, only in-frame clones are kept and a portion is missing. The sample lists some 150,000 clones, around 86% occurring once. The source was peripheral blood, collected on day 0 of MenACWY control vaccination. The chain couples TRBV5-1 to TRBJ1-2, with TRBD1 matching over 12 bases. This clonotype was sampled from an adult in good health. CDR3 nucleotide sequence: TGCGCCAGCAGCTTAACCCCGGGACAGGGGGCGGGTGGCTACACCTTC. Translating it yields CASSLTPGQGAGGYTF.